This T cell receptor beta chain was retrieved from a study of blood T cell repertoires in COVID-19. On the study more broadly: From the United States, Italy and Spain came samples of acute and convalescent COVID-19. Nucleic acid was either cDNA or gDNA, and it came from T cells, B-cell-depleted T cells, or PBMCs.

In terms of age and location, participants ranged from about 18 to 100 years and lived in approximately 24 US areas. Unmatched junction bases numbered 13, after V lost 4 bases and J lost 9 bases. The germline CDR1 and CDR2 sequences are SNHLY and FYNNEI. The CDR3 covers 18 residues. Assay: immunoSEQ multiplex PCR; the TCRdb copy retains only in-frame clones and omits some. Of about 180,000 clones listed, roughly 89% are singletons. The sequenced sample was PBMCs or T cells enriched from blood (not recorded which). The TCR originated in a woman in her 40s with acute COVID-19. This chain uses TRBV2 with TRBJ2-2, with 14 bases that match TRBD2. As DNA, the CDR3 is TGTGCCAGCAGTGCCGCGACTAGCGGGAGGGGCGTTGAAAGGGAGCTGTTTTTT. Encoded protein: CASSAATSGRGVERELFF.